The 15 T cell receptor beta chains below were found in one sample sequenced in a study of T cell responses to AZD1222 COVID-19 vaccine. The method was immunoSEQ multiplex PCR; TCRdb's version includes in-frame clones alone and lacks a portion of them. Seen here are 150,000 to 200,000 clones, about 86% observed once, and the top ten hold more than 9%. Sequencing used peripheral blood, obtained 28 days after the second AZD1222 dose. Every receptor here comes from an adult who received the AZD1222 COVID-19 vaccine.

The J gene is TRBJ1-2, the V gene TRBV2, with D hard to call. This CDR3 spans 15 amino acids. Germline CDR1 SNHLY, CDR2 FYNNEI. V was shortened by 6 bases and J by 0 bases, with 14 bases between the two germline ends. CDR3 sequence reads: CASRKQTQTNYGYTF. In DNA form, the CDR3 reads TGTGCCAGCAGGAAACAGACTCAGACTAACTATGGCTACACCTTC.

The chain combines TRBV6-2 or TRBV6-3 with TRBJ1-5, with D possibly being TRBD1 (5 bases). Trimming took off 2 bases at V and 4 bases at J, with 12 bases between the two ends. Germline values: CDR1 MNHEY, CDR2 SVGEGT. The CDR3 spans 15 residues. The CDR3 nucleotides are TGTGCCAGCAGTTACACGGGGGATGGAAATCAGCCCCAGCATTTT. Encoded protein: CASSYTGDGNQPQHF.

V usage is TRBV5-1 and J usage is TRBJ2-2; no clear D gene. Trimming pared 7 bases from V and 0 bases from J, leaving 7 bases between. The length of the CDR3 is 13 residues. Germline loops: CDR1 SGHRS, CDR2 YFSETQ. This CDR3 reads CASGISNTGELFF. DNA of the CDR3: TGCGCCAGCGGCATCTCGAACACCGGGGAGCTGTTTTTT.

The chain links TRBV19 to TRBJ2-7; D not certain. In germline, CDR1 is LNHDA, CDR2 SQIVND (reference sequence). The CDR3 consists of 12 residues. Trimming took 3 bases from V and 6 from J, leaving 9 bases between them. The CDR3 region is CASSMSWGEQYF. The CDR3 bases are TGTGCCAGTAGTATGAGTTGGGGCGAGCAGTACTTC.

The table lists this clone with a count of one. The chain combines TRBV7-3 with TRBJ1-2, with D possibly TRBD1 on 5 matching bases. Trimming removed 1 base from V and 8 bases from J, with 11 bases in between. This CDR3 contains 13 residues. Per germline, CDR1 SGHTA and CDR2 FQGTGA. CDR3: CASSLSGQGGYTF. The CDR3 region has the DNA TGTGCCAGCAGCTTAAGCGGGCAGGGCGGCTACACCTTC.

This clone occurred a few times. The chain is built from TRBV7-9 and TRBJ2-1; 9 positions agree with TRBD2. The V gene end was trimmed by 3 bases and the J gene end by 4 bases; junction bases not matched to a gene: 7. There are 16 residues in the CDR3. In germline, CDR1 is SEHNR, CDR2 FQNEAQ (reference sequence). The CDR3 bases are TGTGCCAGCAGCTTCTATAGCGGGGGCGAATACAATGAGCAGTTCTTC. It codes for CASSFYSGGEYNEQFF.

J is TRBJ2-7 and V is TRBV30; TRBD2 agrees at 12 bases. The CDR3 sequence is 13 residues long. Germline lookup yields CDR1 GTSNPN and CDR2 SVGIG (reference sequence). With 4 bases clipped from V and 4 bases from J, the junction kept 2 bases outside the gene matches. CDR3 protein: CAWKTSGGYEQYF. The CDR3 nucleotides are TGTGCCTGGAAGACTAGCGGGGGATACGAGCAGTACTTC.

The rearrangement joins TRBV18 to TRBJ1-1, with TRBD1 identical over 7 bases. V trimming: 2 bases; J trimming: 1 base; junction bases outside the gene matches: 4. This CDR3 contains 15 residues. The germline gives CDR1 KGHSH, CDR2 LQKENI. This chain's CDR3 is CASSPTGVPNTEAFF. For the CDR3, the DNA is TGTGCCAGCTCACCAACAGGGGTACCGAACACTGAAGCTTTCTTT. The whole variable domain, filled in from reference TRBV18 and TRBJ1-1, reads NAGVMQNPRHLVRRRGQEARLRCSPMKGHSHVYWYRQLPEEGLKFMVYLQKENIIDESGMPKERFSAEFPKEGPSILRIQQVVRGDSAAYFCASSPTGVPNTEAFFGQGTRLTVV.

The V call is TRBV5-4, the J call TRBJ1-2, with TRBD1 as a possible D gene (5 bases). Germline V gene data show CDR1 as SGHNT and CDR2 as YYREEE (reference sequence). Trimming took 0 bases from V and 2 from J, leaving 8 bases between them. This CDR3 is built from 14 residues. In DNA form, the CDR3 reads TGTGCCAGCAGCTTGGGACAGATAAACTATGGCTACACCTTC. Encoded protein: CASSLGQINYGYTF.

The V and J genes are TRBV29-1 and TRBJ1-1, with D unclear. The CDR3 contains 10 residues. V lost 7 bases to trimming and J lost 5 bases, with 8 bases between them. Germline assignment: CDR1 SQVTM and CDR2 ANQGSEA. The CDR3 sequence: CSAVRTEAFF. The CDR3 DNA is TGCAGCGCCGTCAGAACTGAAGCTTTCTTT.

V and J are TRBV19 and TRBJ2-7, with a weak D call TRBD1 (6 bases). V was pared by 3 bases and J by 7 bases, with 16 bases between. In germline, CDR1 is LNHDA, CDR2 SQIVND (reference sequence). The CDR3 totals 14 residues. CDR3 residues: CASSINGRGEEQYF. The CDR3 bases are TGTGCCAGTAGTATCAACGGCAGGGGAGAGGAGCAGTACTTC.

This chain connects TRBV19 to TRBJ2-2; D uncertain. Trimming took off 4 bases at V and 1 base at J, with 10 bases between the two ends. Per germline, CDR1 LNHDA and CDR2 SQIVND (reference sequence). The CDR3 is made up of 15 amino acids. In nucleotides, the CDR3 is TGTGCCAGTAGTAGGGCGATAGGGAACACCGGGGAGCTGTTTTTT. Translated: CASSRAIGNTGELFF.

The CDR3 nucleotides read TGTGCCAGCAGCTCAGACAGCAGCACAGATACGCAGTATTTT. Translated, it gives CASSSDSSTDTQYF. The V gene is TRBV7-2, the J gene TRBJ2-3; tentatively, D is TRBD1 (5 bases). Germline lookup yields CDR1 SGHTA and CDR2 FQGNSA. The CDR3 totals 14 residues. The germline V and J ends were trimmed by 4 bases and 0 bases, with 8 bases remaining between them.

The chain joins TRBV7-3 to TRBJ2-2; the D is unclear. Germline values: CDR1 SGHTA, CDR2 FQGTGA. The V and J ends lost 1 base and 0 bases respectively, with 6 bases between them. This CDR3 has 15 residues. CDR3 coding DNA: TGTGCCAGCAGCTTAAAGGCATCGAACACCGGGGAGCTGTTTTTT. Protein product: CASSLKASNTGELFF.

This chain joins TRBV4-1 and TRBJ1-4; weak D call: TRBD1 (5 bases). The CDR3 has 16 amino acids. V lost 4 bases and J 7 bases, leaving 19 bases between the germline ends. Germline V CDR1 and CDR2: MGHRA, YSYEKL. The CDR3 is CASSLGPGARSEKLFF. CDR3 sequence (DNA): TGCGCCAGCAGCCTGGGCCCCGGGGCGAGGAGTGAAAAACTGTTTTTT.